Presented here are 19 T cell receptor beta chains from one specimen sequenced in a study of T cells in Graves' hyperthyroidism and ophthalmopathy. RNA transcripts served as the template for amplifying TCR beta CDR3 regions. The primer set for the first-round RT-PCR of the TCR CDR3 was HTBI. Via MiXCR, TCRdb re-called the multiplex PCR reads, giving one row per CDR3 protein. Here the sample spans around 520,000 distinct CDR3 sequences, around 15% being singletons. Sequenced input: blood. All receptors derive from a woman aged 40 to 55 with Graves' hyperthyroidism.

The V call is TRBV6-5, the J call TRBJ2-5; the match to TRBD2 covers 15 bases. The V segment lost 2 bases and the J segment 5 bases; nucleotides outside the gene matches: 3. Germline V CDR1 and CDR2: MNHEY, SVGAGI. This CDR3 region has 16 residues. This CDR3 is CASSYPGTSGRETQYF. Here the CDR3 DNA reads TGTGCCAGCAGTTACCCAGGGACTAGCGGGAGGGAGACCCAGTACTTC.

The J gene is TRBJ2-3, the V gene TRBV28; D is ambiguous. Germline V gene lookup returns CDR1 MDHEN and CDR2 SYDVKM. The germline V and J ends were trimmed by 11 bases and 4 bases, with 7 bases remaining between them. The CDR3 extends over 10 amino acids. DNA of the CDR3: TGTGCCTCAACAGCAGATACGCAGTATTTT. This sequence encodes CASTADTQYF.

This clonotype was counted between two and nine times. This sequence joins TRBV6-2 or TRBV6-3 and TRBJ2-2, with 8 bases aligning to TRBD2. The CDR3 consists of 15 residues. Germline lookup yields CDR1 MNHEY and CDR2 SVGEGT. J lost 1 base, V lost 11 bases, and 9 bases had no gene match. This CDR3 is CACKNSGENTGELFF. CDR3 coding DNA: TGTGCCTGCAAAAATAGCGGGGAGAACACCGGGGAGCTGTTTTTT.

This clonotype came up a few times. The rearrangement joins TRBV13 to TRBJ2-2; 8 positions match TRBD2. Germline CDR1 PRHDT, CDR2 FYEKMQ (reference sequence). The CDR3 is 15 residues long. The V segment lost 1 base and the J segment 6 bases; nucleotides outside the gene matches: 4. The CDR3 is CASSLASSGAGELFF. The CDR3 coding sequence is TGTGCCAGCAGCTTAGCTAGTAGCGGGGCCGGGGAGCTGTTTTTT.

The sample holds a few counts of this clonotype. CDR3 sequence: CASRIQASSPDTQYF. Here the CDR3 DNA reads TGCGCCAGCAGGATTCAGGCGTCATCCCCAGATACGCAGTATTTT. J is TRBJ2-3 and V is TRBV5-1; D remains ambiguous. This CDR3 has 15 residues. From germline, CDR1 is SGHRS and CDR2 YFSETQ. V was cut by 5 bases and J by 4 bases, with 17 bases left in between.

In this sample, this clonotype turned up a few times. The rearrangement uses TRBV5-1 and TRBJ1-2; unclear D gene. This CDR3 contains 14 residues. The germline CDR1 and CDR2 sequences are SGHRS and YFSETQ. The ends were cut back, 0 bases at V and 6 bases at J, with 12 bases in the middle. CDR3 coding DNA: TGCGCCAGCAGCTTGGCCAGCCTTCGGGATGGCTACACCTTC. It specifies CASSLASLRDGYTF.

Ten or more counts support this clonotype. The chain is built from TRBV18 and TRBJ1-1; 7 nucleotides agree with TRBD1. The length of the CDR3 is 14 residues. The junction had 5 bases not matched to a gene; V was cut back by 3 bases and J by 4 bases. CDR1 and CDR2 from the germline V gene are KGHSH and LQKENI. The CDR3 protein is CASSPTGLGTEAFF. The CDR3 DNA follows: TGTGCCAGCTCACCGACAGGGTTGGGCACTGAAGCTTTCTTT.

The table lists this clonotype with many counts. This rearrangement joins TRBV12-3 or TRBV12-4 to TRBJ2-1, with 9 positions matching TRBD2. This CDR3 has 16 amino acids. V shed 5 bases, J shed 2 bases, and the junction held 7 bases outside the gene matches. CDR3 sequence (DNA): TGTGCCAGCAGTCGAGGTAGCGGGAGTCCCTACAATGAGCAGTTCTTC. Translating it yields CASSRGSGSPYNEQFF.

This clonotype has just a few counts. V and J are TRBV14 and TRBJ2-5; D uncertain. Germline V gives CDR1 SGHDN, CDR2 FVKESK. CDR3 length: 16 amino acids. V lost 0 bases and J lost 0, with 11 bases in between. The CDR3 sequence: CASSQDGTEHQETQYF. The CDR3 DNA sequence: TGTGCCAGCAGCCAAGATGGAACGGAGCACCAAGAGACCCAGTACTTC.

J is TRBJ2-3 and V is TRBV19, with 9 nucleotides matching TRBD1. There are 14 residues in the CDR3. CDR1 is LNHDA and CDR2 is SQIVND in the germline V gene (reference sequence). V gave up 11 bases and J gave up 4 bases; unmatched junction bases: 10. This CDR3 reads CAASETGGSDTQYF. The CDR3 DNA is TGTGCCGCCTCCGAGACAGGGGGTTCAGATACGCAGTATTTT.

Many counts were recorded for this clonotype. The gene calls are TRBV28 and TRBJ2-1, with 7 bases fitting TRBD1. The junction had 9 bases not matched to a gene; V was cut back by 10 bases and J by 0 bases. The CDR3 runs to 15 residues. Germline loops: CDR1 MDHEN, CDR2 SYDVKM. CDR3 DNA: TGTGCCATACTAAGGGGGCGCGGCTCCTACAATGAGCAGTTCTTC. Translation gives CAILRGRGSYNEQFF.

This clonotype was detected many times. The rearrangement joins TRBV20-1 to TRBJ2-1; 8 bases match TRBD2. This CDR3 comprises 14 residues. Looked up from germline, CDR1 is DFQATT and CDR2 is SNEGSKA (reference sequence). The V segment lost 0 bases and the J segment 12 bases; nucleotides outside the gene matches: 10. CDR3 DNA sequence: TGCAGTGCTAGAGAGGAGCGGGAGTTCGTTGGGCAGTTCTTC. Translation: CSAREEREFVGQFF.

This clonotype was seen ten or more times. The rearrangement joins TRBV20-1 to TRBJ2-3; D is uncertain. Trimming left V 1 base short and J 4 bases short, with 12 bases between. Germline-derived CDR1 and CDR2 are DFQATT and SNEGSKA (reference sequence). The CDR3 spans 14 residues. CDR3 sequence reads: CSARVVMLADTQYF. The CDR3 bases are TGCAGTGCTAGAGTGGTAATGTTGGCAGATACGCAGTATTTT.

This clonotype has just a few counts. This chain uses TRBV11-2 with TRBJ1-2, with 8 bases aligning to TRBD1. Germline CDR1 reads SGHAT; CDR2 reads FQNNGV. This CDR3 spans 17 amino acids. Trimming at V came to 0 bases and at J to 0 bases, leaving 6 bases not matched to a gene. The CDR3 sequence: CASSLDRGTGANYGYTF. DNA for the CDR3: TGTGCCAGCAGCTTAGATAGGGGGACAGGCGCTAACTATGGCTACACCTTC.

This clonotype showed up many times. The chain recombines TRBV28 with TRBJ1-4; weak D call: TRBD1 (5 bases). Trimming pared 8 bases from V and 8 bases from J, leaving 12 bases between. Per germline, CDR1 MDHEN and CDR2 SYDVKM. The CDR3 is 12 amino acids. CDR3 nucleotide sequence: TGTGCCAGCCGGGACTGGGAGGAAAAACTGTTTTTT. Protein: CASRDWEEKLFF. Drawing the rest from reference TRBV28 and TRBJ1-4, the complete variable domain is DVKVTQSSRYLVKRTGEKVFLECVQDMDHENMFWYRQDPGLGLRLIYFSYDVKMKEKGDIPEGYSVSREKKERFSLILESASTNQTSMYLCASRDWEEKLFFGSGTQLSVL.

This clonotype was observed at least ten times. The genes are TRBV3-1 and TRBJ2-3; D might be TRBD1 or TRBD2, each matching 5 bases. The CDR3 has 15 amino acids. The germline CDR1 and CDR2 sequences are LGHDT and YNNKEL (reference sequence). V lost 0 bases and J lost 3, with 10 bases in between. The CDR3 spells CASSQDGAKTDTQYF. CDR3 sequence (DNA): TGTGCCAGCAGCCAAGACGGGGCGAAGACAGATACGCAGTATTTT.

This clonotype was seen only a few times. The gene calls are TRBV27 and TRBJ2-1; 7 nucleotides line up with TRBD1. CDR3 size: 15 residues. Looked up from germline, CDR1 is MNHEY and CDR2 is SMNVEV (reference sequence). The V gene end was trimmed by 5 bases and the J gene end by 3 bases; junction bases not matched to a gene: 7. This CDR3 is CASSPRQGYYNEQFF. CDR3 coding DNA: TGTGCCAGCAGTCCGCGACAGGGATACTACAATGAGCAGTTCTTC.

This clonotype has ten or more counts. One end of the junction fails to match germline, which may point to a read error. The chain uses TRBV2 and TRBJ1-1; the D is unclear. The CDR3 is made up of 12 amino acids. Per the germline V gene, CDR1 is SNHLY and CDR2 is FYNNEI. The CDR3 loop reads CASSEGNTEAFF. In DNA, the CDR3 is TGTGCCAGCAGCGAAGGGAACACTGAAGCTTTCTTT.

This clonotype was detected a few times. The chain employs TRBV29-1 and TRBJ2-7; 12 positions match TRBD2. Germline V gene lookup returns CDR1 SQVTM and CDR2 ANQGSEA. J gave up 2 bases and V 7 bases, and 12 bases lay outside the gene matches. CDR3 length: 16 amino acids. The CDR3 reads CSARSGTSGPTYEQYF. The CDR3 region has the DNA TGCAGCGCGCGATCCGGGACTAGCGGGCCCACCTACGAGCAGTACTTC.